This TCR beta chain comes out of a study of monozygotic twins with inflammatory bowel disease. Germline CDR1 and CDR2: SGHRS and YFSETQ. This CDR3 has 16 residues. After re-calling the 5' RACE reads, TCRdb lists one entry per CDR3 protein, DNA absent. The repertoire table contains roughly 160,000 distinct CDR3 sequences. The sequencing sample was made of blood. This sequence originates from a human donor with ulcerative colitis or Crohn's disease, or a healthy co-twin of an affected twin (not recorded which). This chain uses TRBV5-1 with TRBJ1-1; TCRdb indicates TRBD1, and absent DNA this call remains unverified. This CDR3 reads CASSLEGYRTGGEAFF. Using reference TRBV5-1 and TRBJ1-1 for the parts outside the CDR3, the full variable domain is KAGVTQTPRYLIKTRGQQVTLSCSPISGHRSVSWYQQTPGQGLQFLFEYFSETQRNKGNFPGRFSGRQFSNSRSEMNVSTLELGDSALYLCASSLEGYRTGGEAFFGQGTRLTVV.